What follows is one T cell receptor beta chain and its context. Its antigen is not known. CDR1 is LNHDA, CDR2 SQIVND, per germline (reference sequence). This CDR3 contains 15 residues. J gave up 7 bases and V 3 bases, and 6 bases lay outside the gene matches. This sample stems from a study of shared clonotypes between healthy human individuals. Study results and caveats: Larger estimated richness was generally seen in naive subsets than in memory subsets. Clonotypes that were shared across several donors made up approximately 5% of naive CD4 clonotypes. Depth of sequencing was expected to influence donor clonotype sharing.

The material for each subset, its genomic DNA, was split evenly across several immunoSEQ plates. Method: immunoSEQ multiplex PCR; TCRdb's copy keeps in-frame clones and lacks some. The table lists 2 million to 2.5 million clones, approximately 95% of them singletons. This sequence originates from a man aged 18 to 35 in good health. Some clones in this sample may be carry-over from other donors' samples. Source material: naive CD4+ T cells from PBMCs. Subset here: CD45RA+ positively selected. The chain has TRBV19 and TRBJ2-1; 10 nucleotides align to TRBD1. The CDR3, as DNA: TGTGCCAGTAGTATCGGGACAGGGGTTTCGAATGAGCAGTTCTTC. Amino acids: CASSIGTGVSNEQFF. Full variable domain (rest looked up from reference TRBV19 and TRBJ2-1): DGGITQSPKYLFRKEGQNVTLSCEQNLNHDAMYWYRQDPGQGLRLIYYSQIVNDFQKGDIAEGYSVSREKKESFPLTVTSAQKNPTAFYLCASSIGTGVSNEQFFGPGTRLTVL.